This TCR beta chain was profiled in a study of blood T cells in healthy people across ages. Study summary: The capture of about one barcoded beta molecule per two T cells was achieved by template switching. General observations from the study: Significant beta diversity loss was already apparent by age approximately 37, declining roughly linearly.

Regarding this clonotype: The antigen is unknown.

Germline CDR1 reads DFQATT; CDR2 reads SNEGSKA (reference sequence). V was trimmed by 3 bases and J by 4 bases, leaving 9 bases between them. CDR3 size: 13 residues. For the second PCR, which ran for about 6 to 11 cycles, a sample-barcoded 5' primer and a J-beta primer mix were used. TCRdb re-derived calls from the 5' RACE reads in MiXCR, one entry per CDR3 protein. Here the sample spans about 1.4 million distinct CDR3 sequences, around 55% being singletons. Input material: blood. The TCR originated in a man in his late teens or twenties in good health. The V and J genes are TRBV20-1 and TRBJ1-4; D is undetermined. This CDR3 reads CSASAPDNEKLFF. The CDR3 DNA is TGCAGTGCTAGTGCCCCGGATAATGAAAAACTGTTTTTT.